This T cell receptor beta chain emerged from a study of T cell responses to AZD1222 COVID-19 vaccine. Study background: It was second doses at about 4 or about 12 weeks that were pooled. Study results and caveats: Just a handful of AZD1222 recipients tested seropositive at baseline. A rise in Spike-specific TCR breadth and depth followed two AZD1222 doses.

Sequencing was performed with immunoSEQ multiplex PCR; in TCRdb, only in-frame clones are kept and a portion is missing. Here the sample spans tens of thousands of clones, about 92% being singletons. About this clone itself: Antigen specificity is unknown.

Looked up from germline, CDR1 is MNHEY and CDR2 is SVGAGI. The V end was cut by 7 bases, the J end by 8 bases, with 17 bases between. The length of the CDR3 is 13 residues. The specimen was peripheral blood, collected on day 0 of AZD1222 vaccination. This sequence was found in an adult in good health. The chain is built from TRBV6-5 and TRBJ1-2; maybe TRBD1 (6 bases). CDR3 DNA: TGTGCCAGCAATCCTACAGGGCCGTGGGGCTACACCTTC. It translates to CASNPTGPWGYTF.